The 22 T cell receptor beta chains below all came from one sample that was sequenced in a study of beta chain features in type 1 diabetes. Their antigen targets remain unknown. Study-wide results and caveats: Moderately but significantly shorter TCRB CDR3s were found in Type 1 diabetes patients in all four CD4+ subsets.

Sequencing targeted expressed TCRB transcripts, as all isolated RNA had been reverse transcribed. Sequencing was performed with immunoSEQ multiplex PCR; in TCRdb, only in-frame clones are kept and a portion is missing. This sample carries about 47,000 clones, approximately 40% of them seen once, and the ten largest clones take roughly 0.13%. The sample comprised stem cell memory CD4+ T cells from blood. Source of these receptors: a man aged 25-45 years with type 1 diabetes.

The chain recombines TRBV5-1 with TRBJ2-5; 9 bases fit TRBD2. The J segment lost 4 bases and the V segment lost 0 bases, leaving 10 bases of the junction unmatched. The CDR3 totals 17 residues. In germline, CDR1 is SGHRS, CDR2 YFSETQ. The CDR3 region is CASSLEGGRAYRETQYF. The CDR3 DNA reads TGCGCCAGCAGCTTGGAAGGCGGGAGGGCCTATCGAGAGACCCAGTACTTC.

The rearrangement uses TRBV18 and TRBJ2-3; TRBD1 aligns across 7 bases. Germline lookup yields CDR1 KGHSH and CDR2 LQKENI. Unmatched junction bases numbered 8, after V lost 5 bases and J lost 6 bases. The CDR3 contains 14 residues. The DNA of the CDR3 is TGTGCCAGCTCATCGGGACAGATTTCGGATACGCAGTATTTT. As protein: CASSSGQISDTQYF.

This clone has more than one count but fewer than ten. The CDR3 DNA reads TGTGCCAGCAGCGGACTAGCGGGAGAGTGGCAGTTCTTC. It is translated as CASSGLAGEWQFF. This sequence joins TRBV7-2 and TRBJ2-1; 13 nucleotides align to TRBD2. The CDR3 sequence is 13 residues long. Per germline, CDR1 SGHTA and CDR2 FQGNSA. V was clipped by 5 bases and J by 12 bases; unmatched bases: 4.

This clone was recorded once. This rearrangement joins TRBV7-6 to TRBJ2-5, with D tentatively TRBD1 (5 bases). From germline, CDR1 is SGHVS and CDR2 FNYEAQ. The CDR3 has 15 residues. Deletions cut 2 bases from V and 2 bases from J, with 12 bases between. The CDR3 spells CASSLRWTQQETQYF. CDR3 nucleotides: TGTGCCAGCAGCTTAAGGTGGACACAGCAAGAGACCCAGTACTTC.

The CDR3 region is CASSYWAGGLYEQYF. The CDR3 DNA is TGTGCCAGCAGTTACTGGGCGGGGGGCCTCTACGAGCAGTACTTC. The rearrangement links TRBV6-5 to TRBJ2-7; TRBD2 matches 8 bases. Germline CDR1 MNHEY, CDR2 SVGAGI. V was pared by 1 base and J by 3 bases, with 5 bases of the junction left unmatched. There are 15 residues in the CDR3.

The chain carries TRBV6-6 and TRBJ2-3; TRBD2 agrees at 8 bases. The CDR3 loop spans 14 amino acids. The germline V gene encodes CDR1 MNHNY and CDR2 SVGAGI (reference sequence). V lost 6 bases to trimming and J lost 4 bases; unmatched junction nucleotides: 6. In DNA form, the CDR3 reads TGTGCCAGCAGACTAAGCGGGAGTGCAGATACGCAGTATTTT. Translating it yields CASRLSGSADTQYF.

The V call is TRBV2, the J call TRBJ2-1, with D perhaps TRBD2 (7 bases). Trimming cost V 4 bases and J 8 bases, with 15 bases left between them. The length of the CDR3 is 14 residues. Looked up from germline, CDR1 is SNHLY and CDR2 is FYNNEI. The DNA of the CDR3 is TGTGCCAGCAGTGTGGGCAGGGAGGGGGATGAGCAGTTCTTC. Translation gives CASSVGREGDEQFF.

The CDR3 DNA reads TGTGCCAGCAGTGTGCAGGGCCTTCAGTACTTC. Protein product: CASSVQGLQYF. The chain links TRBV6-1 to TRBJ2-4, with a possible D match to TRBD1 (5 bases). CDR1 is MNHNS and CDR2 is SASEGT in the germline V gene. The ends were cut back, 4 bases at V and 11 bases at J, with 9 bases in the middle. The CDR3 length is 11 residues.

This clone occurred once. J is TRBJ2-1 and V is TRBV9; D gene ambiguous. The CDR3 loop spans 12 amino acids. Germline V CDR1 and CDR2: SGDLS, YYNGEE. Trimming removed 0 bases at V and 10 bases at J, with 8 bases between. CDR3 in amino acids: CASSVVRGEQFF. As DNA, the CDR3 is TGTGCCAGCAGCGTAGTGAGAGGAGAGCAGTTCTTC.

This sequence joins TRBV18 and TRBJ2-7, with D possibly being TRBD1 (5 bases). There are 13 residues in the CDR3. Germline CDR1 KGHSH, CDR2 LQKENI. Trimming took 8 bases from V and 3 from J, leaving 14 bases between them. Here the CDR3 reads CASLPEGDYEQYF. In DNA form, the CDR3 reads TGTGCCAGCCTACCGGAAGGGGACTACGAGCAGTACTTC.

This sequence joins TRBV28 and TRBJ1-1; D call uncertain. This CDR3 comprises 14 residues. Trimming shortened V by 6 bases and J by 10 bases, and 21 bases separated the two germline ends. Germline CDR1 is MDHEN and CDR2 is SYDVKM. This CDR3 is CASSYTYAARGAFF. The CDR3 bases are TGTGCCAGCAGCTATACATATGCGGCGCGTGGAGCTTTCTTT.

The chain links TRBV20-1 to TRBJ2-1; D gene unclear. The germline V gene encodes CDR1 DFQATT and CDR2 SNEGSKA (reference sequence). V gave up 2 bases and J gave up 9 bases, with 8 bases separating them. This CDR3 has 11 amino acids. CDR3 residues: CSARKEVEQFF. As DNA, the CDR3 is TGCAGTGCTAGAAAAGAGGTTGAGCAGTTCTTC.

This clone was observed a few times. V gene TRBV4-3 combines with J gene TRBJ2-2; D is unresolved. The CDR3 spans 14 residues. V was trimmed by 2 bases and J by 3 bases, leaving 7 bases between them. CDR1 and CDR2 (germline): LGHNA, YSLEER. The DNA for the CDR3 is TGCGCCAGCAGCCAATTGACTTACACCGGGGAGCTGTTTTTT. Its translation: CASSQLTYTGELFF.

V usage is TRBV6-5 and J usage is TRBJ2-6; 7 bases are a match to TRBD1. Trimming took 10 bases from V and 1 from J; bases not matched to a gene: 7. The CDR3 contains 15 residues. Per germline, CDR1 MNHEY and CDR2 SVGAGI. CDR3 sequence: CAIAGTESGANVLTF. Here the CDR3 DNA reads TGTGCCATCGCCGGGACAGAGTCTGGGGCCAACGTCCTGACTTTC.

V gene TRBV9 combines with J gene TRBJ2-2, with D tentatively TRBD1 (6 bases). This CDR3 comprises 14 residues. The germline CDR1 and CDR2 sequences are SGDLS and YYNGEE. Trimming left V 7 bases short and J 8 bases short, with 18 bases between. CDR3 nucleotides: TGTGCCAGCTCCAGGGGAATAATTGTGGGGGAGCTGTTTTTT. Translating gives CASSRGIIVGELFF.

This chain connects TRBV7-9 to TRBJ2-1; TRBD1 aligns across 11 bases. V lost 5 bases and J lost 3; bases outside the gene matches: 6. The germline gives CDR1 SEHNR, CDR2 FQNEAQ (reference sequence). The CDR3 spans 16 residues. CDR3 in amino acids: CASSAGTGGIYNEQFF. CDR3 nucleotide sequence: TGTGCCAGCAGCGCCGGGACAGGGGGAATCTACAATGAGCAGTTCTTC.

The rearrangement uses TRBV6-5 and TRBJ1-5, with D perhaps matching TRBD1 (6 bases). The CDR3 is 15 residues long. Trimming took off 4 bases at V and 5 bases at J, with 15 bases between the two ends. Germline CDR1 reads MNHEY; CDR2 reads SVGAGI. The CDR3 coding sequence is TGTGCCAGCAGTTCGACTCGGGACAAATATCAGCCCCAGCATTTT. This translates into CASSSTRDKYQPQHF.

V is TRBV4-1 and J is TRBJ1-1, with D hard to call. Germline V gene sequence: CDR1 MGHRA, CDR2 YSYEKL. Trimming shortened V by 7 bases and J by 1 base, and 7 bases separated the two germline ends. The CDR3 runs to 12 residues. CDR3 in DNA: TGCGCCAGCATGGCCTCGAACACTGAAGCTTTCTTT. Translating gives CASMASNTEAFF.

The J gene is TRBJ2-7, the V gene TRBV18; D possibly corresponds to TRBD2 (5 bases). The CDR3 extends over 15 amino acids. V was shortened by 4 bases and J by 5 bases, with 18 bases between the two germline ends. Germline CDR1 is KGHSH and CDR2 is LQKENI. This CDR3 reads CASSQASRSLNEQYF. As DNA, the CDR3 is TGTGCCAGCTCACAGGCTAGCAGGTCCCTCAACGAGCAGTACTTC.

The chain has TRBV10-3 and TRBJ2-3, with TRBD1 identical over 11 bases. The ends lost 6 bases at V and 3 bases at J; junction bases unmatched: 8. This CDR3 has 16 amino acids. Germline CDR1 is ENHRY and CDR2 is SYGVKD. The CDR3 is CAIRIPGTGGTDTQYF. The CDR3, as DNA: TGTGCCATCAGAATACCTGGGACAGGGGGAACAGATACGCAGTATTTT.

The chain couples TRBV7-2 to TRBJ2-7, with D perhaps TRBD2 (5 bases). The germline gives CDR1 SGHTA, CDR2 FQGNSA. The CDR3 totals 16 residues. Between the trimmed V and J ends, which lost 6 bases and 4 bases, there was a span of 22 bases. Here the CDR3 DNA reads TGTGCCAGCAGACGGGGTTTCGGGTTGAGTTCGTACGAGCAGTACTTC. Its translation is CASRRGFGLSSYEQYF.

This clone was observed a few times. This chain links TRBV5-1 with TRBJ2-5; D is unresolved. V lost 3 bases, J lost 3 bases, and 15 bases lay in between. The CDR3 is 15 residues long. Germline V gives CDR1 SGHRS, CDR2 YFSETQ. The CDR3 nucleotides are TGCGCCAGCAGCTCCCTTAACGGTCTGAAAGAGACCCAGTACTTC. It yields the protein CASSSLNGLKETQYF. The full variable domain, its missing parts supplied by reference TRBV5-1 and TRBJ2-5, is KAGVTQTPRYLIKTRGQQVTLSCSPISGHRSVSWYQQTPGQGLQFLFEYFSETQRNKGNFPGRFSGRQFSNSRSEMNVSTLELGDSALYLCASSSLNGLKETQYFGPGTRLLVL.